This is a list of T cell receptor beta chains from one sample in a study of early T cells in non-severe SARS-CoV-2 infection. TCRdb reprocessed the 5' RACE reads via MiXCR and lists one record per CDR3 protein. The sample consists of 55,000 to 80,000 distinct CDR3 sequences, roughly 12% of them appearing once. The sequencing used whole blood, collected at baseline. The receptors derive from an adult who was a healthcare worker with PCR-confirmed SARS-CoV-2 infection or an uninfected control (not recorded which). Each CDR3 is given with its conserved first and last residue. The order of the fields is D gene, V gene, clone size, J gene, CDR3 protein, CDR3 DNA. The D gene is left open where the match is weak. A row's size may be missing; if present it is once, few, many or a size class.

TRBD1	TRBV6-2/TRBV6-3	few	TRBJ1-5	CASSAGTANQPQHF	TGTGCCAGCAGTGCCGGGACAGCAAATCAGCCCCAGCATTTT
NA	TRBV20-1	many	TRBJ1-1	CSVGGRDRVTEAFF	TGCAGTGTAGGGGGAAGGGATCGAGTCACTGAAGCTTTCTTT
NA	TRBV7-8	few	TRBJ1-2	CASSSGSANYGYTF	TGTGCCAGCAGCTCAGGGTCAGCTAACTATGGCTACACCTTC
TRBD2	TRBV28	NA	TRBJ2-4	CASNPRVASSGGPKYF	TGTGCCAGCAACCCGAGAGTAGCCTCTAGCGGGGGGCCTAAGTACTTC
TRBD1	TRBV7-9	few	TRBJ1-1	CASSPRRGTGSSEAFF	TGTGCCAGCAGCCCTAGACGAGGGACAGGTTCTTCTGAAGCTTTCTTT
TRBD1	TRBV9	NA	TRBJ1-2	CASRRGGAGYTF	TGTGCCAGCAGGAGAGGGGGCGCGGGCTACACCTTC
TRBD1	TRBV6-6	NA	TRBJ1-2	CASSYAPDRRGYTF	TGTGCCAGCAGTTACGCTCCGGACAGGCGTGGCTACACCTTC
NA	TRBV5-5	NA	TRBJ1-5	CASSLEGVRNQPQHF	TGTGCCAGCAGCTTGGAAGGGGTCCGCAATCAGCCCCAGCATTTT
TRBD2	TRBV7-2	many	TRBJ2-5	CASSFTREGSEETQYF	TGTGCCAGCAGCTTCACGCGGGAGGGCTCCGAAGAGACCCAGTACTTC
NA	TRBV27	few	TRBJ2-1	CASSYIDAAGINEQFF	TGTGCCAGCAGCTATATAGATGCGGCAGGTATCAATGAGCAGTTCTTC
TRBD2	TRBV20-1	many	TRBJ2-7	CSATERASGSYEQYF	TGCAGTGCCACAGAGAGGGCTAGCGGAAGCTACGAGCAGTACTTC
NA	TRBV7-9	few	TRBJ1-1	CAIPGRDTEAFF	TGTGCCATCCCAGGGAGGGACACTGAAGCTTTCTTT
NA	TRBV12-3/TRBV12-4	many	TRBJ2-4	CASSLGEGGGSDF	TGTGCCAGCAGTTTAGGGGAGGGGGGAGGTTCGGACTTC
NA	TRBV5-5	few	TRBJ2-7	CASSLAGLRTPDYEQYF	TGTGCCAGCAGCTTGGCCGGGTTACGGACACCAGACTACGAGCAGTACTTC
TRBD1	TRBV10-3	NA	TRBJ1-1	CAIQGGGTNTEAFF	TGTGCCATCCAGGGAGGGGGCACGAACACTGAAGCTTTCTTT
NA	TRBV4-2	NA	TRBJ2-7	CASSPYSTDTYEQYF	TGTGCCAGCAGCCCCTACTCGACAGATACCTACGAGCAGTACTTC
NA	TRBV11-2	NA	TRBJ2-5	CASSPLGGGQETQYF	TGTGCCAGCAGCCCCCTTGGAGGTGGCCAAGAGACCCAGTACTTC
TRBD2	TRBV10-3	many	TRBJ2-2	CAITDRLAGVANTGELFF	TGTGCCATCACCGATAGACTAGCGGGAGTAGCGAACACCGGGGAGCTGTTTTTT
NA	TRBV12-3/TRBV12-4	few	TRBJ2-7	CASSEGGRLVEQYF	TGTGCCAGCAGCGAAGGGGGAAGGCTGGTCGAGCAGTACTTC
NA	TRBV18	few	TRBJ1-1	CASSREGGLNTEAFF	TGTGCCAGCTCACGAGAGGGGGGTTTGAACACTGAAGCTTTCTTT
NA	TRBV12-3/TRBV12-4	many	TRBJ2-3	CASSLAQGLTDTQYF	TGTGCCAGCAGTTTAGCTCAGGGTCTCACAGATACGCAGTATTTT
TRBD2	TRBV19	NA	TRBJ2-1	CASGLAEYNEQFF	TGTGCCAGTGGACTAGCGGAATACAATGAGCAGTTCTTC
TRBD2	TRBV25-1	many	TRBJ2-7	CASSEPTSGSSYEQYF	TGTGCCAGCAGTGAGCCCACTAGCGGGAGTTCCTACGAGCAGTACTTC
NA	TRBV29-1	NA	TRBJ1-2	CSVEGGDNYGYTF	TGCAGCGTTGAAGGAGGGGATAACTATGGCTACACCTTC
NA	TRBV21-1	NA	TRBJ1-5	CASRTLGQGAPRVEQPQHF	TGTGCCAGCAGAACGCTTGGACAGGGGGCGCCCCGGGTTGAGCAGCCCCAGCATTTT
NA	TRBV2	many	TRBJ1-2	CASSVGYEGYTF	TGTGCCAGCAGTGTAGGGTACGAGGGCTACACCTTC
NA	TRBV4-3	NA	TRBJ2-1	CASSQDKRLGSDEQFF	TGCGCCAGCAGCCAAGATAAGAGATTAGGTAGCGATGAGCAGTTCTTC
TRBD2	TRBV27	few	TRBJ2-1	CASSSSGGLSYNEQFF	TGTGCCAGCAGTTCCTCGGGAGGACTCTCCTACAATGAGCAGTTCTTC
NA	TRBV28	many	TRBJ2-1	CASSPLGTPRGYNEQFF	TGTGCCAGCAGTCCGCTAGGGACGCCAAGGGGGTACAATGAGCAGTTCTTC
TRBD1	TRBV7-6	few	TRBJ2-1	CASSWGTENNEQFF	TGTGCCAGCAGCTGGGGGACAGAAAACAATGAGCAGTTCTTC
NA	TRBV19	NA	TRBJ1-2	CASTTAPEGYYGYTF	TGTGCCAGTACGACGGCCCCCGAAGGGTACTATGGCTACACCTTC
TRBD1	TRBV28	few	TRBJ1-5	CASSWDRAVNQPQHF	TGTGCCAGCAGCTGGGACAGGGCTGTCAATCAGCCCCAGCATTTT
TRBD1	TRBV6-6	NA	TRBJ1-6	CASRKTGATADSPLHF	TGTGCCAGCCGTAAGACAGGGGCTACAGCCGATTCACCCCTCCACTTT
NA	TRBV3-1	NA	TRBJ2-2	CASSQYPGTANRGELFF	TGTGCCAGCAGCCAATACCCCGGGACGGCTAATCGCGGGGAGCTGTTTTTT
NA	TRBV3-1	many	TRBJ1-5	CASRVSWGPQHF	TGTGCCAGCAGAGTGTCTTGGGGGCCCCAGCATTTT
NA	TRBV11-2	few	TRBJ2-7	CASSFGGAGTTYEQYF	TGTGCCAGCAGCTTTGGGGGGGCAGGGACTACCTACGAGCAGTACTTC
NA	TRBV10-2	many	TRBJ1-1	CASSQDLTEAFF	TGCGCCAGCAGCCAAGATCTGACTGAAGCTTTCTTT
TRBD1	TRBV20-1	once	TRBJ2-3	CSATKQGATDTQYF	TGCAGTGCTACAAAACAGGGGGCCACAGATACGCAGTATTTT
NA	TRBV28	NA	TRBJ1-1	CASSFHLGAFF	TGTGCCAGCAGTTTTCACCTAGGAGCTTTCTTT
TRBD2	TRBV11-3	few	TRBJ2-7	CASSETSGYEQYF	TGTGCCAGCAGCGAGACTAGCGGGTACGAGCAGTACTTC
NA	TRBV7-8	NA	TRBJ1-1	CASSLGAATEAFF	TGTGCCAGCAGCTTAGGGGCAGCCACTGAAGCTTTCTTT
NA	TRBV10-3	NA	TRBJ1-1	CAIRNAGALGTEAFF	TGTGCCATCAGGAACGCGGGGGCGCTTGGCACTGAAGCTTTCTTT
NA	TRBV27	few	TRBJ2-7	CASSSAGAGAGEQYF	TGTGCCAGCAGTTCAGCAGGCGCAGGTGCGGGGGAGCAGTACTTC
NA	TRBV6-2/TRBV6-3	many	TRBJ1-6	CASSYSAGHSPLHF	TGTGCCAGCAGTTACTCTGCGGGGCATTCACCCCTCCACTTT
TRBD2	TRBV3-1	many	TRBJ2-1	CASSSPGLAGADNEQFF	TGTGCCAGCAGCTCACCGGGACTAGCGGGAGCAGATAATGAGCAGTTCTTC
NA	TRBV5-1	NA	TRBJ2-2	CASSLLSGDNTGELFF	TGCGCCAGCAGCTTGTTGTCAGGGGACAACACCGGGGAGCTGTTTTTT
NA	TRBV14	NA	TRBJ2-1	CASSHPGAGKSPGDEQFF	TGTGCCAGCAGCCATCCCGGGGCCGGTAAGTCCCCAGGCGATGAGCAGTTCTTC
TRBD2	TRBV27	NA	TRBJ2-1	CASSLSGAGGRFF	TGTGCCAGCAGTTTATCCGGGGCGGGGGGACGGTTCTTC
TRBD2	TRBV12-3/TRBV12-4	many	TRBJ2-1	CASSGTSGRARDEQFF	TGTGCCAGCAGCGGGACTAGCGGGAGGGCAAGGGATGAGCAGTTCTTC
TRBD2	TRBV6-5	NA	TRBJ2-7	CASTSSGGPTYEQYF	TGTGCCAGCACGTCGAGCGGGGGGCCAACCTACGAGCAGTACTTC
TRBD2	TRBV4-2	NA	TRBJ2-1	CASSQEEGSSGVQQFF	TGTGCCAGCAGCCAAGAGGAGGGGAGTAGCGGGGTGCAGCAGTTCTTC
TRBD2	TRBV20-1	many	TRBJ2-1	CSATGLAGVASKQFF	TGCAGTGCCACGGGACTAGCGGGGGTCGCGAGTAAGCAGTTCTTC
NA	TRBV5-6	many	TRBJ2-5	CASSFGPLSPQETQYF	TGTGCCAGCAGCTTCGGGCCCCTCAGTCCCCAAGAGACCCAGTACTTC
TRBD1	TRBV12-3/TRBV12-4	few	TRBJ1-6	CASSSRDRHNSPLHF	TGTGCCAGCAGTTCCCGGGACAGGCACAATTCACCCCTCCACTTT
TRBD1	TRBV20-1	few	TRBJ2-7	CSARGDRGFYEQYF	TGCAGTGCTAGAGGGGACAGGGGTTTCTACGAGCAGTACTTC
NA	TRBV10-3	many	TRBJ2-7	CAISDLTKTGAYEQYF	TGTGCCATCAGCGACCTTACTAAGACAGGTGCCTACGAGCAGTACTTC